The clone carrying this T cell receptor (beta chain) was detected ten times or more. Antigen specificity is unknown. The data are from a study of Graves' ophthalmopathy and Graves' hyperthyroidism. For the study at large: Investigators collected peripheral blood at initial diagnosis, before any treatment was given. Study results and limitations: Clonotypes were expanded in thyroid at above 0.001 frequency, and most also appeared in blood.

This CDR3 comprises 14 residues. V was cut by 4 bases and J by 0 bases, with 9 bases left in between. CDR1 is MNHNS and CDR2 is SASEGT in the germline V gene. The sequenced template was RNA, covering the TCR beta CDR3 region. Amplification began with first-round RT-PCR using HTBI primers, then second-round multiplex PCR was performed. TCRdb itself ran the multiplex PCR reads through MiXCR, one entry per CDR3 protein. The data contain approximately 500,000 distinct CDR3 sequences, approximately 15% of them seen just once; the ten biggest clones take up roughly 10%. Ophthalmopathy was moderately-to-severely active, CAS at least 3, NOSPECS at least 4, lasting under 3 months. Clinical symptoms, serum thyroxine, TRAb, thyroid ultrasound and orbital computed tomography determined diagnosis.

The sample was blood. The rearrangement uses TRBV6-1 and TRBJ1-1; D is undetermined. The receptor was isolated from a young woman with Graves' ophthalmopathy. CDR3 in DNA: TGTGCCAGCAGTGCGATGGCACTGAACACTGAAGCTTTCTTT. Its translation: CASSAMALNTEAFF.